The subject of this entry is one T cell receptor beta chain. This clone was recorded once. No cognate antigen has been identified for it. The input lacks base qualities; no much larger clone sits a single base away. This record comes from a study of cytomegalovirus exposure and HLA in healthy donors (dated by TCRdb to about 2017). General notes on the study: An earlier analysis of 587 of the donors reported 276 Gb of sequence data and some 110 million unique TCR beta sequences obtained from some 170 million T cells. An early release that covered about 600 HLA-typed donors contained approximately 300 gigabases of sequencing data and 85 million to 100 million unique TCR sequences. The genetic ancestry cluster associated with self-reported Caucasian donors included approximately 85% of the roughly 400 genotyped donors. The study aimed to test whether signatures of past pathogen exposure could be identified by cataloging public T cell receptors. The T cell repertoires of several hundred subjects were profiled by immunosequencing and related to cytomegalovirus serostatus. In addition to the first cohort of about 650 subjects, a separate validation cohort of 120 different subjects was used. High-throughput TCR immunosequencing, statistical association of individual TCRs with disease status, and machine learning were combined to predict cytomegalovirus infection status. In a later analysis, previously published TCR beta repertoires from more than 500 donors were re-analyzed and high-resolution HLA genotyping was added so that TCR occurrence patterns could be studied. Rather than using new phenotypic data, the later analysis identified candidate immune exposures from TCR beta sequences and from how often those sequences occurred across donors. An earlier analysis of fewer than 750 of the donors used high-throughput TCR beta sequencing to judge whether each TCR beta V gene segment behaved as functional or pseudogenic. Donor age, sex, ethnicity and CMV serostatus were collected together with the repertoire data. In a later genetic analysis, genome-wide SNP genotypes for about three fifths of the roughly 670 donors were used, and that subset was treated as a discovery cohort. All discovery cohort repertoires had been generated using a single sequencing platform. Class I and class II HLA loci were covered by the typing at four-digit resolution. The number of typed donors differed by locus: about 629-630 for A, B, C, DRB1 and DQB1; 522 for DQA1; about 600 for DPA1; and some 470 for DPB1. Roughly 5 DR-DQ haplotypes were treated as single units for association and clustering because of strong linkage in the cohort. On average, around 240,000 unique TCR beta nucleotide sequences were sequenced per donor among some 430 genotyped donors of the cohort, with 15% to 20% of those sequences being non-productive.

Library prep was done by the immunoSEQ multiplex PCR assay. A mixture of 60 forward primers for TCR Vbeta segments and 13 reverse primers for TCR Jbeta segments was used in the multiplex PCR. The CDR3 region of rearranged TCR beta genes was amplified from genomic DNA by a multiplex PCR assay. Amplified TCR beta libraries were sequenced as 87-base-pair reads on the Illumina HiSeq System. For the original study's pipeline: A later analysis tallied roughly 78 million unique TCR beta chains across the 640 or so repertoires, and roughly 11 million of those chains were shared by two or more donors. To remove PCR and sequencing errors, raw reads were error-corrected and collapsed into unique sequences using a nearest-neighbor algorithm that merged closely related sequences. V, D and J gene segments were assigned by aligning CDR3 sequences to IMGT reference sequences. For a sequence to be retained, a match of at least six nucleotides was required to both a V gene segment and a J gene segment. A rearrangement was called productive if the CDR3 had no stop codons and remained in frame with V and J, and every other rearrangement was called non-productive. CDR3 was defined according to IMGT convention as the region running from the second conserved V-encoded cysteine to the conserved J-encoded phenylalanine. The earlier analysis of about 620 of the donors excluded sequences that lacked an unambiguous match to a single V gene segment. An earlier analysis of 587 of the donors called V segments functional above 56.7% productive rearrangements and segregating when the between-donor standard deviation exceeded 5%. A statistical classification framework was built for diagnosing cytomegalovirus status from the catalog of TCR beta chain sequences. V and J gene assignment, in a later analysis, came from comparing TCR nucleotide sequences with IMGT/GENE-DB human TR gene sequences. The TCRdist pipeline was used in a later analysis to assign CDR3 sequences and most-parsimonious VDJ recombination scenarios. In a later analysis, each TCR beta chain was defined by its CDR3 amino acid sequence together with its V-gene family, and reads lacking a unique V-gene family were excluded. To address suspected cross-contamination and a sequencing artifact, a later analysis removed around 590 highly shared, low-generation-probability nucleotide sequences. A later analysis calculated a clonal expansion index for each public chain from normalized within-repertoire ranks of inferred template counts. A later analysis computed generation probabilities with a VDJ recombination model fitted to out-of-frame rearrangements, and checked the results against IGoR. In a later analysis, TCR-TCR, TCR-HLA and TCR-CMV co-occurrence was scored with hypergeometric tests, and a repertoire-size bias correction was applied to TCR pairs. To estimate false discovery rates, a later analysis permuted the HLA or CMV assignments 20 times. In a later analysis, co-occurring TCRs were grouped with DBSCAN, and TCRdist sequence similarity was added when clustering was performed within HLA-allele-positive subsets. Repertoires with fewer than 30,000 or more than 120,000 public chains were left out of co-occurrence clustering, as were about five repertoires with anomalous nucleotide sharing. Entries here come from immuneACCESS through TCRdb and include only in-frame sequences with V and J called. Some clones fail to appear in such tables; in the studies checked, an unresolved V gene covers under half of the shortfall, and the cause of the remainder is unknown. V, J and clone size are those of that table, while D and trimming were read from the DNA. This sample has fewer than 150,000 clones in its table, and about 78% of those were observed once. The ten most abundant clones make up about 3.8% of the sample.

The cohort was made up of approximately 700 healthy bone marrow donors. At the time of sampling, every cohort member was nominally healthy, though immune exposures that went unrecorded were likely present. The donor tested CMV seronegative and was one of the 352 seronegative cohort members. Every donor gave a peripheral blood sample, and the peripheral blood mononuclear cells from that sample were used for TCR beta sequencing. Genomic DNA was extracted from the blood cell samples with the Qiagen DNeasy Blood Extraction Kit. Results the study describes overall, beyond this receptor: In a later analysis, TCR association rates were found to vary across HLA loci, with the most associated TCRs seen for DRB1 alleles and the fewest for HLA-C alleles. In the study, around 160 TCR beta chains were listed as associated with cytomegalovirus. Because HLA typing was missing for some donors at each locus, association tests included only the typed subset. A later genetic analysis reported fewer N-insertions in productive TCRs among donors in an Asian-associated ancestry cluster than the roughly 640-donor mean. V-gene and J-gene trimming of TCR beta chains was associated with a missense DCLRE1C variant in a later genetic analysis, and the association was replicated in an independent cohort. The cohort was sequenced for TCR beta chains only, and without alpha or paired-chain data the features that could be detected were limited. Because counts were too low, some 16 rarely observed V segments, including chromosome 9 orphons, were excluded from the earlier analysis of some 540 of the donors. Across donors, most TCR sequences were observed very rarely, whereas some public TCRs were present in many individuals. At a false discovery rate of 0.05, a later analysis linked about 16,000 TCR beta sequences to specific HLA alleles. A cluster of highly shared sequence variants was judged likely to represent a technical artifact of the sequencing pipeline. A later analysis found that HLA-associated TCR beta chains were more clonally expanded and had lower generation probabilities than equally common non-associated chains. Broadly in line with IMGT annotations, most TCR beta V segments showed up in productive rearrangements about 87% or about 30% of the time in an earlier analysis of several hundred of the donors. A further reported finding was that TCR beta sequences accurately predicted the HLA-A and HLA-B alleles for most subjects in the first cohort. Cytomegalovirus status was reported to be diagnosed by the classifier with high specificity and sensitivity in both the original and validation cohorts. CMV serostatus was the only immune exposure information available for the cohort. It was suggested by the authors that the approach could potentially be generalized to other disease states and immunological phenotypes. Linkage disequilibrium might explain the correlated functional status among segregating V segments, but an unknown experimental factor could not be ruled out. In a later analysis, several top co-occurrence clusters were reported to appear linked to parvovirus B19, influenza, CMV and Epstein-Barr virus. In vitro tests confirmed that three of the cytomegalovirus-associated TCR beta chains recognize cytomegalovirus antigens. When HLA alleles, especially DR and DQ, strongly co-occurred, TCR associations were difficult to assign to individual alleles. Presence/absence analyses assumed roughly uniform sequencing depth across donors, an assumption that may not hold. Most CMV-associated TCR beta chains appeared to be HLA-restricted in a later analysis, and the HLA associations seemed to be driven largely by CMV exposure.

This TCR came from a man aged 18 to 30 in good health and CMV-seronegative. Sample: PBMCs.

The CDR3 amino acid sequence is: CASSGFDRVNEQYF. The sequenced DNA is TGTGCCAGCAGCGGTTTCGACAGGGTCAACGAGCAGTACTTC. The chain employs TRBV7-6 and TRBJ2-7, with 7 junctional bases fitting TRBD1. V trim: 5 bases; J trim: 5 bases; unmatched bases: 9. Counted from cysteine to phenylalanine, this CDR3 has 14 amino acids. The CDR3 DNA has 42 bases and is translated from base 1. Sequences SGHVS (CDR1) and FNYEAQ (CDR2) are obtained from the germline V gene.